This entry features one TCR beta chain sequence. This entry comes from a study of T cells expressing NK-cell markers. TCRdb re-called the 5' RACE reads and gives one entry per CDR3 protein, without DNA. Here the sample table reports some 600,000 distinct CDR3 sequences. The germline V gene encodes CDR1 LNHNV and CDR2 YYDKDF (reference sequence). The CDR3 is made up of 15 amino acids. This TCR was sampled from a man younger than 30 in good health. V gene TRBV15 combines with J gene TRBJ1-6; no DNA is available, so the TRBD1 call from TCRdb remains unchecked. The sample was blood T cells: a sorted CD56 or NKG2C T cell subset, CD4+ or CD8+ T cells, or bulk PBMC T cells (not recorded which). CDR3 protein: CATSRSPDRESPLHF.